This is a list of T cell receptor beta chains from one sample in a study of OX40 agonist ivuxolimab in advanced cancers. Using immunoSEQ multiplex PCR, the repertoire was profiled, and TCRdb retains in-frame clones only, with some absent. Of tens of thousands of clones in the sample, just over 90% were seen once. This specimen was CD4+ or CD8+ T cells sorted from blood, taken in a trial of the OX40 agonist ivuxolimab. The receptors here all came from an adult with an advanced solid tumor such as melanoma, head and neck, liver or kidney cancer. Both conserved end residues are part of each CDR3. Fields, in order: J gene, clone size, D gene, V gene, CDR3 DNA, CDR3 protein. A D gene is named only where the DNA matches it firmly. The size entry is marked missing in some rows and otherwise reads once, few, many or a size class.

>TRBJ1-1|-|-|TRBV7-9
TGTGCCAGCAGCTTAGGAGCGAACACTGAAGCTTTCTTT
CASSLGANTEAFF
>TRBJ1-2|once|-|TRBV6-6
TGTGCCAGCAGTTACGGGGAAATGGTCTATGGCTACACCTTC
CASSYGEMVYGYTF
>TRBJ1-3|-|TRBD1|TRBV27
TGTGCCAGCAGGTCGACAGGGGGCTCTGGAAACACCATATATTTT
CASRSTGGSGNTIYF
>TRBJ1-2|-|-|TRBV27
TGTGCCAGCAGTTTTGGGGGTCCTAACTATGGCTACACCTTC
CASSFGGPNYGYTF
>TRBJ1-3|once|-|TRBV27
TGTGCCAGCAGTTTGGACCTCACTTCTGGAAACACCATATATTTT
CASSLDLTSGNTIYF
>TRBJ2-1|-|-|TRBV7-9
TGTGCCAGCAACGTGGATGAGCAGTTCTTC
CASNVDEQFF
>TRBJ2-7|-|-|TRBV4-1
TGCGCCAGCAGCCAAGATGGGGTTTACTACGAGCAGTACTTC
CASSQDGVYYEQYF
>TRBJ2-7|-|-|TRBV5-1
TGCGCCAGCAGCTTGTTGGAGGGTATGAACTACGAGCAGTACTTC
CASSLLEGMNYEQYF
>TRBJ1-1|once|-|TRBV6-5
TGTGCCAGCACAAGGGTGGGGAACACTGAAGCTTTCTTT
CASTRVGNTEAFF
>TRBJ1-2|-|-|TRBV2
TGTGCCAGCAGTGGGGAGATAGGGGGGAACTATGGCTACACCTTC
CASSGEIGGNYGYTF
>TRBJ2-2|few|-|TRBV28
TGTGCCAGCAGTCCTACAGGGCGCGGGGAGCTGTTTTTT
CASSPTGRGELFF
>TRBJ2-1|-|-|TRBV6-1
TGTGCCAGCACTAATGGAGGGGAGGTCAATGAGCAGTTCTTC
CASTNGGEVNEQFF
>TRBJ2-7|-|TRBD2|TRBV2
TGTGCCAGCAGTGAAGCGGGGCTAGCGGGCTTCAGCTCCTACGAGCAGTACTTC
CASSEAGLAGFSSYEQYF
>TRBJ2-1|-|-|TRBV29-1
TGCAGCGTCCCGCGGGACAGCGACAATGAGCAGTTCTTC
CSVPRDSDNEQFF
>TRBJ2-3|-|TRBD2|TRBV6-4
TGTGCCAGCAGTTACGGACTAGCGGGTAGGACAGATACGCAGTATTTT
CASSYGLAGRTDTQYF
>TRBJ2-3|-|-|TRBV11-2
TGTGCCAGCAGCTTACTACGGAGGAGCAGCACAGATACGCAGTATTTT
CASSLLRRSSTDTQYF
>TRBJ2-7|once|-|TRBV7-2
TGTGCCAGCAGCCCCCCCGGCGCGTACGAGCAGTACTTC
CASSPPGAYEQYF
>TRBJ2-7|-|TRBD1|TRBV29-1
TGCAGCGTTGAATATGGGACAGGGATCTCCTACGAGCAGTACTTC
CSVEYGTGISYEQYF
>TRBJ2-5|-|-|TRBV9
TGTGCCAGCAGCGTAGACCCTGAAGAGACCCAGTACTTC
CASSVDPEETQYF
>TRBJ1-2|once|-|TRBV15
TGTGCCACCAGCAGAGATCGTATAGCAAACTATGGCTACACCTTC
CATSRDRIANYGYTF
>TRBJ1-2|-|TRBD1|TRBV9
TGTGCCAGCAGCGTAGGTGGGACAGGGGGCCCCTATGGCTACACCTTC
CASSVGGTGGPYGYTF
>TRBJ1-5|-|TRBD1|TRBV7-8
TGTGCCAGCAGCGCAGCCACAGGGGGTTATAGCAATCAGCCCCAGCATTTT
CASSAATGGYSNQPQHF
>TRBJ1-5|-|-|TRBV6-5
TGTGCCAGCAGCCAACTTCAGGGTCCGCCCCAGCATTTT
CASSQLQGPPQHF
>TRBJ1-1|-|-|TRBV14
TGTGCCAGCAGCCAAGTAGACGGTTTTACGCTCTTT
CASSQVDGFTLF
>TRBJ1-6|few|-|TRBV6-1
TGTGCCAGCAGTGACGGGGAACCCCTCCACTTT
CASSDGEPLHF
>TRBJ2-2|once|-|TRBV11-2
TGTGCCAGCGATAGGGGGACCGGGGAGCTGTTTTTT
CASDRGTGELFF
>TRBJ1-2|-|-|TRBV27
TGTGCCAGCACATCGATCGGGGGCGGTAACTATGGCTACACCTTC
CASTSIGGGNYGYTF
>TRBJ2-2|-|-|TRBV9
TGTGCCAGCAGCGTAGGGGCAAACGGGGAGCTGTTTTTT
CASSVGANGELFF
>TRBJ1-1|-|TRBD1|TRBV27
TGTGCCAGCAGCCTGACAGGGTTGGGGACTGAAGCTTTCTTT
CASSLTGLGTEAFF
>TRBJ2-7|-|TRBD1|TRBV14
TGTGCCAGCAGCGACAGGGGATATTTTTACGAGCAGTACTTC
CASSDRGYFYEQYF
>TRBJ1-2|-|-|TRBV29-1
TGCAGCGTTTGGTGGGGGAGTTATGGCTACACCTTC
CSVWWGSYGYTF
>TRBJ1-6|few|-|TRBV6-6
TGTGCCAGCAGTTTAGACATCGTCGGTAGAGCACCCCTCCACTTT
CASSLDIVGRAPLHF
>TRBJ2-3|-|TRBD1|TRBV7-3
TGTGCCAGCAGCACCGGGACAGGCTTCATCGATACGCAGTATTTT
CASSTGTGFIDTQYF
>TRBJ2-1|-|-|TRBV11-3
TGTGCCAGCAGCTTAGGTACAGGGACGGGTGAGCAGTTCTTC
CASSLGTGTGEQFF
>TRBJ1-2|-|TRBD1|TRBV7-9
TGTGCCAGCAGCTTAACAACAGGGGGCGATGGCTACACCTTC
CASSLTTGGDGYTF
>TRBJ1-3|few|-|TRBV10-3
TGTGCCATCAGCTTGGACGGAAACTCTGGAAACACCATATATTTT
CAISLDGNSGNTIYF
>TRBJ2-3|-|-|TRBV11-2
TGTGCCAGCAGCCATATCGGTAACGAGCGAGATACGCAGTATTTT
CASSHIGNERDTQYF
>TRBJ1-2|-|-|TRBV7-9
TGTGCCAGCAGCTCCCCCGGGCCTAAACGCTATGGCTACACCTTC
CASSSPGPKRYGYTF
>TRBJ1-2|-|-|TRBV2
TGTGCCAGCAGTTACGGGGACTTGAGGGGCTACACCTTC
CASSYGDLRGYTF
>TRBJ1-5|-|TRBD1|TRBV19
TGTGCCAGTAGTGCTCCAGGGGGGAGCAATCAGCCCCAGCATTTT
CASSAPGGSNQPQHF
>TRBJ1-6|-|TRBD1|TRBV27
TGTGCCAGTACCACGACAGGGGATAATTCACCCCTCCACTTT
CASTTTGDNSPLHF
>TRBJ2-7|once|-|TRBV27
TGTGCCAGCAGTTTATCCGAGGGGAGGGAGCAGTACTTC
CASSLSEGREQYF
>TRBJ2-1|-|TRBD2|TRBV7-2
TGTGCCAGCAGCTTAATCGGGGGGGGAAACAATGAGCAGTTCTTC
CASSLIGGGNNEQFF